Shown below are 26 T cell receptor beta chains from a single sample sequenced in a study of cytomegalovirus exposure and HLA in healthy donors. With 60 Vbeta and 13 Jbeta primers, the PCR was carried out. Data came from immunoSEQ multiplex PCR; TCRdb stores just in-frame clones and leaves some out. There are about 150,000 clones in the sample; approximately 63% occur only once, and 2.1% lies in the top ten. Sequenced material: PBMCs. All receptors derive from a woman aged 55 to 70 in good health and CMV-seropositive.

The J gene is TRBJ2-7, the V gene TRBV6-1, with a possible D match to TRBD1 (5 bases). Germline-derived CDR1 and CDR2 are MNHNS and SASEGT. The length of the CDR3 is 14 residues. V lost 4 bases and J 2 bases, leaving 12 bases between the germline ends. The CDR3 DNA follows: TGTGCCAGCAGTGCGCTACAGGCACCCTACGAGCAGTACTTC. Its translation: CASSALQAPYEQYF.

This chain joins TRBV6-1 and TRBJ1-2; 7 nucleotides align to TRBD1. Germline V gene lookup returns CDR1 MNHNS and CDR2 SASEGT. With V trimmed by 6 bases and J by 5 bases, 6 bases remained unmatched. The CDR3 spans 13 residues. The CDR3 sequence: CASRGGQLYGYTF. The DNA for the CDR3 is TGTGCCAGCAGGGGGGGACAGTTATATGGCTACACCTTC.

This clone showed up just a few times. CDR3 amino acids: CASSLTGYGELFF. In DNA, the CDR3 is TGTGCCAGCAGCTTGACAGGGTACGGGGAGCTGTTTTTT. This sequence joins TRBV13 and TRBJ2-2; 7 bases map to TRBD1. This CDR3 region has 13 residues. The ends lost 3 bases at V and 7 bases at J; junction bases unmatched: 2. The V gene's germline CDR1 is PRHDT and CDR2 FYEKMQ (reference sequence).

The CDR3 nucleotides are TGCGCCAGCCGGGACAGGGAGAATCAGCCCCAGCATTTT. Translated, it gives CASRDRENQPQHF. This chain links TRBV10-2 with TRBJ1-5, with TRBD1 matching over 9 bases. CDR1 is WSHSY, CDR2 SAAADI, per germline. The CDR3 is made up of 13 amino acids. V trimming: 8 bases; J trimming: 4 bases; junction bases outside the gene matches: 3.

The chain employs TRBV28 and TRBJ2-7, with 12 bases identical to TRBD2. Trimming removed 5 bases from V and 2 bases from J; junction bases left unmatched: 7. This CDR3 contains 16 residues. Germline V gene data show CDR1 as MDHEN and CDR2 as SYDVKM. CDR3 in DNA: TGTGCCAGCAGTATCGGGACTAGCGGGTCCCCCTACGAGCAGTACTTC. It encodes CASSIGTSGSPYEQYF.

The V and J genes are TRBV25-1 and TRBJ2-2, with 11 positions matching TRBD2. The V and J ends lost 2 bases and 7 bases, in that order; junction bases with no gene match: 9. Looked up from germline, CDR1 is MGHDK and CDR2 is SYGVNS. The CDR3 sequence is 17 residues long. Written as DNA, the CDR3 is TGTGCCAGCAGTGAAACGGGTAGCGGGAGGGCCGGCGGGGAGCTGTTTTTT. It specifies CASSETGSGRAGGELFF.

The chain combines TRBV28 with TRBJ1-3; D uncertain. Germline CDR1 MDHEN, CDR2 SYDVKM. Trimming took 9 bases from V and 2 from J, leaving 11 bases between them. This CDR3 comprises 13 residues. The CDR3 region has the DNA TGTGCCAGTCGGGAGGCGGCTGGAAACACCATATATTTT. Amino acid sequence: CASREAAGNTIYF.

This clone was seen more than once but under ten times. The gene calls are TRBV7-3 and TRBJ2-2; D is possibly TRBD1 (6 bases). Germline CDR1 is SGHTA and CDR2 is FQGTGA. Trimming cost V 6 bases and J 1 base, with 12 bases left between them. The CDR3 runs 15 residues. CDR3 protein: CASSLSGQNTGELFF. CDR3 DNA sequence: TGTGCCAGCAGTCTGTCGGGACAGAACACCGGGGAGCTGTTTTTT.

The V and J genes are TRBV28 and TRBJ1-5; maybe TRBD1 (5 bases). The CDR3 loop spans 14 amino acids. The V gene's germline CDR1 is MDHEN and CDR2 SYDVKM. The V end was cut by 6 bases, the J end by 6 bases, with 15 bases between. This CDR3 is CASREGLQGQPQHF. In DNA form, the CDR3 reads TGTGCCAGCAGAGAGGGACTCCAGGGTCAGCCCCAGCATTTT.

The chain combines TRBV15 with TRBJ1-2; D might be TRBD1 (5 bases). Looked up from germline, CDR1 is LNHNV and CDR2 is YYDKDF (reference sequence). The CDR3 has 15 amino acids. V was clipped by 0 bases and J by 6 bases, with 14 bases between them. The CDR3, as DNA: TGTGCCACCAGCAGAGAAAGGGCAGGGTGGGATGGCTACACCTTC. It encodes CATSRERAGWDGYTF.

This clone has just a few counts. The V gene is TRBV5-4, the J gene TRBJ1-1; D possibly corresponds to TRBD1 (5 bases). The CDR3 covers 15 residues. Germline CDR1 and CDR2: SGHNT and YYREEE (reference sequence). Trimming pared 0 bases from V and 1 base from J, leaving 10 bases between. For the CDR3, the DNA is TGTGCCAGCAGCTTGGACCCAACAGGGAACACTGAAGCTTTCTTT. This gives the protein CASSLDPTGNTEAFF.

V and J are TRBV25-1 and TRBJ1-1; a possible D gene is TRBD1 (5 bases). Germline assignment: CDR1 MGHDK and CDR2 SYGVNS. CDR3 length equals 13 residues. V lost 7 bases, J lost 11 bases, and 20 bases lay in between. In DNA, the CDR3 is TGTGCCAGCACTTCGGGGGTCTACGAAGGTGCTTTCTTT. As protein: CASTSGVYEGAFF.

The chain recombines TRBV5-1 with TRBJ1-2; tentatively, D is TRBD1 (6 bases). The germline V gene encodes CDR1 SGHRS and CDR2 YFSETQ. With 3 bases removed from V and 0 bases from J, the gap between germline ends came to 12 bases. The CDR3 length is 15 residues. CDR3: CASSSQTGANYGYTF. The CDR3 DNA reads TGCGCCAGCAGCTCCCAGACAGGAGCTAACTATGGCTACACCTTC. Full variable domain (remainder filled in from reference TRBV5-1 and TRBJ1-2): KAGVTQTPRYLIKTRGQQVTLSCSPISGHRSVSWYQQTPGQGLQFLFEYFSETQRNKGNFPGRFSGRQFSNSRSEMNVSTLELGDSALYLCASSSQTGANYGYTFGSGTRLTVV.

The chain employs TRBV19 and TRBJ1-1; a weak D match, TRBD1 (5 bases). The CDR3 sequence is 13 residues long. Germline loops: CDR1 LNHDA, CDR2 SQIVND (reference sequence). V dropped 4 bases and J dropped 3 bases, with 9 bases sitting between them. The CDR3 loop is CASSKGKDTEAFF. In DNA, the CDR3 is TGTGCCAGTAGTAAGGGGAAGGACACTGAAGCTTTCTTT.

This clone was counted between two and nine times. The CDR3 here is CASSLLSGGARNTEAFF. In nucleotides, the CDR3 is TGTGCCAGCAGCTTGCTATCAGGGGGCGCAAGGAACACTGAAGCTTTCTTT. The chain joins TRBV5-6 to TRBJ1-1; TRBD1 aligns across 8 bases. From germline, CDR1 is SGHDT and CDR2 YYEEEE. V gave up 1 base and J gave up 1 base; unmatched junction bases: 9. CDR3 size: 17 residues.

This chain joins TRBV28 and TRBJ2-3; tentatively, D is TRBD2 (6 bases). V dropped 1 base and J dropped 0 bases, with 14 bases sitting between them. The CDR3 is made up of 17 amino acids. The germline gives CDR1 MDHEN, CDR2 SYDVKM. CDR3 coding DNA: TGTGCCAGCAGTTTATTTGGTAGCGGATATAGCACAGATACGCAGTATTTT. This translates into CASSLFGSGYSTDTQYF.

The rearrangement uses TRBV5-6 and TRBJ1-2, with TRBD1 identical over 7 bases. CDR1 SGHDT and CDR2 YYEEEE come from the germline V gene. This CDR3 contains 14 residues. V gave up 0 bases and J gave up 7 bases; unmatched junction bases: 6. The CDR3 sequence: CASSLGVTGCGYTF. The CDR3 DNA reads as TGTGCCAGCAGCTTGGGAGTGACAGGGTGTGGCTACACCTTC.

This clone was counted a few times. The chain has TRBV5-3 and TRBJ1-5; D not certain. TRBV5-3 is an ORF, with its function uncertain. The CDR3 loop spans 11 amino acids. The V end lost 4 bases, the J end lost 9 bases, and 8 bases lay between the germline ends. CDR3 nucleotides: TGTGCCAGAAGCGGAGGCGGGCCCCAGCATTTT. Protein product: CARSGGGPQHF.

This clone was picked up one time. This sequence joins TRBV19 and TRBJ2-7; 8 nucleotides align to TRBD2. The CDR3 is 13 residues long. With 6 bases clipped from V and 6 bases from J, the junction kept 7 bases outside the gene matches. Per germline, CDR1 LNHDA and CDR2 SQIVND (reference sequence). The CDR3 DNA sequence: TGTGCCAGTAGCGGTAGCGGGACCCGCGAGCAGTACTTC. Protein sequence: CASSGSGTREQYF.

This clone was found a few times. The V gene is TRBV6-1, the J gene TRBJ2-7; no clear D gene. This CDR3 contains 13 residues. Trimming left V 4 bases short and J 5 bases short, with 12 bases between. Germline CDR1 reads MNHNS; CDR2 reads SASEGT. DNA of the CDR3: TGTGCCAGCAGTGTGGGCAGGCGCGACGAGCAGTACTTC. It translates to CASSVGRRDEQYF.

This clone was found a few times. V and J are TRBV19 and TRBJ1-4; 11 nucleotides agree with TRBD1. Looked up from germline, CDR1 is LNHDA and CDR2 is SQIVND (reference sequence). V shed 4 bases, J shed 6 bases, and the junction held 10 bases outside the gene matches. The CDR3 spans 17 residues. CDR3 bases: TGTGCCAGTAGTAGAAGGACAGGGGGCGAGCCGGATGAAAAACTGTTTTTT. Translating gives CASSRRTGGEPDEKLFF.

This chain joins TRBV2 and TRBJ2-6; D gene unclear. The CDR3 length is 14 residues. Germline CDR1 reads SNHLY; CDR2 reads FYNNEI. V lost 6 bases and J lost 0, with 6 bases in between. CDR3 sequence: CASRTVSGANVLTF. CDR3 nucleotide sequence: TGTGCCAGCAGAACAGTCTCTGGGGCCAACGTCCTGACTTTC.

The rearrangement joins TRBV5-1 to TRBJ1-5, with 7 bases that match TRBD1. Trimming took 0 bases from V and 1 from J; bases not matched to a gene: 4. The CDR3 extends over 16 amino acids. Germline CDR1 and CDR2: SGHRS and YFSETQ. The CDR3, as DNA: TGCGCCAGCAGCTTGGACGGGGACAGCAGCAATCAGCCCCAGCATTTT. Its protein is CASSLDGDSSNQPQHF.

V usage is TRBV19 and J usage is TRBJ2-1; 13 bases align to TRBD2. Trimming at V came to 7 bases and at J to 6 bases, leaving 9 bases not matched to a gene. The CDR3 loop spans 16 amino acids. The germline V gene has CDR1 LNHDA and CDR2 SQIVND (reference sequence). The CDR3 region has the DNA TGTGCCAGTACCAATAGGGGGACTAGCGGGATCAATGAGCAGTTCTTC. Translated: CASTNRGTSGINEQFF.

This clone came up a few times. This rearrangement joins TRBV2 to TRBJ2-1, with 8 bases fitting TRBD2. Germline CDR1 SNHLY, CDR2 FYNNEI. This CDR3 region has 14 residues. The ends lost 7 bases at V and 3 bases at J; junction bases unmatched: 5. Written as DNA, the CDR3 is TGTGCCAGCAATGAGCGGGAGCTCTACAATGAGCAGTTCTTC. Translated: CASNERELYNEQFF.

This rearrangement joins TRBV19 to TRBJ1-2; D is perhaps TRBD1 (5 bases). The germline gives CDR1 LNHDA, CDR2 SQIVND (reference sequence). The CDR3 runs 13 residues. V lost 5 bases, J lost 6 bases, and 13 bases lay in between. The CDR3 here is CASSQRGLDGYTF. Here the CDR3 DNA reads TGTGCCAGTAGTCAACGGGGGTTGGATGGCTACACCTTC.